These 21 T cell receptor beta chains were sequenced from one sample in a study of cytomegalovirus exposure and HLA in healthy donors. Vbeta (60) and Jbeta (13) primers were used in the PCR. Libraries were prepared by immunoSEQ multiplex PCR; TCRdb keeps only in-frame clonotypes and omits some of them. The sample holds more than 150,000 clones; approximately 80% are singletons and the top ten take 1% to 1.5%. The source material was PBMCs. The receptors shown here come from a girl aged 2 to 10 in good health and CMV-seropositive.

V is TRBV28 and J is TRBJ2-5; a weak D match, TRBD2 (6 bases). CDR1 and CDR2 (germline): MDHEN, SYDVKM. The CDR3 is 13 residues long. Trimming removed 6 bases from V and 3 bases from J, with 11 bases in between. The CDR3 DNA reads TGTGCCAGCAGCCGGGGAGGCGAAGAGACCCAGTACTTC. Protein product: CASSRGGEETQYF.

The gene calls are TRBV11-3 and TRBJ1-1; D might be TRBD1 (6 bases). The CDR3 is 12 residues long. Germline V gives CDR1 SGHNT, CDR2 YENEEA. V was pared by 5 bases and J by 8 bases, with 12 bases between. The CDR3 DNA reads TGTGCCAGCAGCCCCAACGGACAGGAAGCTTTCTTT. Its protein product is CASSPNGQEAFF.

This clone was recorded a few times. The V gene is TRBV28, the J gene TRBJ1-1, with D uncertain. CDR1 MDHEN and CDR2 SYDVKM come from the germline V gene. Trimming pared 4 bases from V and 4 bases from J, leaving 10 bases between. The CDR3 is 13 residues long. The chain's CDR3 is CASSYESGTEAFF. The CDR3 DNA is TGTGCCAGCAGTTACGAGTCGGGCACTGAAGCTTTCTTT. The whole variable domain, remainder taken from reference TRBV28 and TRBJ1-1, is DVKVTQSSRYLVKRTGEKVFLECVQDMDHENMFWYRQDPGLGLRLIYFSYDVKMKEKGDIPEGYSVSREKKERFSLILESASTNQTSMYLCASSYESGTEAFFGQGTRLTVV.

The chain uses TRBV7-3 and TRBJ2-3; 11 nucleotides align to TRBD2. J was trimmed by 3 bases and V by 5 bases; bases with no gene match: 7. Germline lookup yields CDR1 SGHTA and CDR2 FQGTGA. CDR3 size: 16 residues. CDR3 amino acids: CASSRELAGVTDTQYF. In nucleotides, the CDR3 is TGTGCCAGCAGCCGTGAACTAGCGGGAGTAACAGATACGCAGTATTTT.

The V and J genes are TRBV19 and TRBJ2-5; 8 nucleotides line up with TRBD2. Per the germline V gene, CDR1 is LNHDA and CDR2 is SQIVND (reference sequence). J gave up 5 bases and V 6 bases, and 8 bases lay outside the gene matches. The CDR3 covers 14 residues. CDR3 region: CASSQRERWETQYF. The CDR3 nucleotides are TGTGCCAGTAGCCAGCGGGAGAGGTGGGAGACCCAGTACTTC.

The gene calls are TRBV4-2 and TRBJ2-3; the match to TRBD1 covers 12 bases. Germline loops: CDR1 LGHNA, CDR2 YNFKEQ. This CDR3 is 16 amino acids long. With V trimmed by 1 base and J by 10 bases, 9 bases remained unmatched. In DNA, the CDR3 is TGTGCCAGCAGCCAAGGGGGACAGGGGGCACCAGACCCGCAGTATTTT. As protein: CASSQGGQGAPDPQYF.

The chain combines TRBV6-5 with TRBJ1-2, with a tentative D call TRBD1 (5 bases). The CDR3 extends over 15 amino acids. V was clipped by 5 bases and J by 6 bases, with 19 bases between them. The germline gives CDR1 MNHEY, CDR2 SVGAGI. CDR3 loop: CASSRSTFGGDGYTF. The DNA for the CDR3 is TGTGCCAGCAGTCGATCCACCTTCGGGGGGGATGGCTACACCTTC.

The chain combines TRBV14 with TRBJ2-7, with 7 bases lining up with TRBD2. V was clipped by 4 bases and J by 9 bases; unmatched bases: 3. This CDR3 spans 11 amino acids. From germline, CDR1 is SGHDN and CDR2 FVKESK. CDR3 sequence: CASSPGGLQYF. The CDR3 nucleotides are TGTGCCAGCAGCCCCGGGGGGTTGCAGTACTTC.

This sequence joins TRBV5-4 and TRBJ2-3, with 7 bases matching TRBD2. Germline-derived CDR1 and CDR2 are SGHNT and YYREEE (reference sequence). The CDR3 totals 15 residues. Trimming at V came to 4 bases and at J to 2 bases, leaving 7 bases not matched to a gene. This CDR3 reads CASSVGTSVTDTQYF. CDR3 nucleotide sequence: TGTGCCAGCAGCGTCGGCACTAGCGTCACAGATACGCAGTATTTT. Full variable domain (rest looked up from reference TRBV5-4 and TRBJ2-3): ETGVTQSPTHLIKTRGQQVTLRCSSQSGHNTVSWYQQALGQGPQFIFQYYREEENGRGNFPPRFSGLQFPNYSSELNVNALELDDSALYLCASSVGTSVTDTQYFGPGTRLTVL.

The chain carries TRBV15 and TRBJ2-7, with D possibly being TRBD1 (6 bases). V was pared by 0 bases and J by 6 bases, with 15 bases between. Germline values: CDR1 LNHNV, CDR2 YYDKDF (reference sequence). The CDR3 totals 15 residues. The DNA of the CDR3 is TGTGCCACCAGCAGAGATCTTGAGGGGGTGAGCGAGCAGTACTTC. It specifies CATSRDLEGVSEQYF.

This clone was detected once. The genes are TRBV10-3 and TRBJ1-2; tentatively, D is TRBD1 (5 bases). The ends were cut back, 7 bases at V and 4 bases at J, with 28 bases in the middle. The CDR3 covers 18 residues. Germline V gene sequence: CDR1 ENHRY, CDR2 SYGVKD. The CDR3 loop is CAITHPGGGTDLFYGYTF. CDR3 DNA: TGTGCCATCACCCATCCCGGGGGGGGAACGGACCTCTTCTATGGCTACACCTTC.

The chain recombines TRBV9 with TRBJ2-7; 7 bases map to TRBD1. The ends lost 3 bases at V and 6 bases at J; junction bases unmatched: 12. CDR1 is SGDLS, CDR2 YYNGEE, per germline. CDR3 length equals 15 residues. The CDR3 loop reads CASSATGTVYGEQYF. CDR3 sequence (DNA): TGTGCCAGCAGCGCTACCGGGACAGTTTATGGCGAGCAGTACTTC.

The chain has TRBV6-6 and TRBJ1-1; tentative D call: TRBD1 (5 bases). The CDR3 is 15 residues long. CDR1 and CDR2 (germline): MNHNY, SVGAGI (reference sequence). V gave up 5 bases and J gave up 0 bases, with 13 bases separating them. Written as DNA, the CDR3 is TGTGCCAGCAGTAAAACTCTACAGGTGAACACTGAAGCTTTCTTT. Its protein product is CASSKTLQVNTEAFF.

This clone was seen only once. The chain has TRBV7-9 and TRBJ1-5; 11 bases agree with TRBD1. This CDR3 region has 16 residues. Germline CDR1 is SEHNR and CDR2 is FQNEAQ (reference sequence). Germline trimming cut 5 bases from V and 5 bases from J; bases unmatched to any gene: 8. The CDR3 DNA follows: TGTGCCAGCAGCCAGCCTATGGGACAGGGGGATCAGCCCCAGCATTTT. This translates into CASSQPMGQGDQPQHF.

This clone was observed a single time. V and J are TRBV9 and TRBJ2-2, with D maybe TRBD1 (6 bases). Trimming shortened V by 0 bases and J by 4 bases, and 10 bases separated the two germline ends. CDR1 is SGDLS and CDR2 is YYNGEE in the germline V gene. CDR3 length equals 15 residues. CDR3 in DNA: TGTGCCAGCAGCGTAGCTGTAGGGGGCACCGGGGAGCTGTTTTTT. Residues: CASSVAVGGTGELFF. The variable domain in full, with the rest retrieved from reference TRBV9 and TRBJ2-2, is DSGVTQTPKHLITATGQRVTLRCSPRSGDLSVYWYQQSLDQGLQFLIQYYNGEERAKGNILERFSAQQFPDLHSELNLSSLELGDSALYFCASSVAVGGTGELFFGEGSRLTVL.

The chain couples TRBV27 to TRBJ2-7; D is possibly TRBD2 (5 bases). CDR3 length equals 16 residues. Germline values: CDR1 MNHEY, CDR2 SMNVEV (reference sequence). Trimming removed 4 bases from V and 1 base from J, with 17 bases in between. In nucleotides, the CDR3 is TGTGCCAGCAGTTCTCACGGTAAGGACTGGTCCTACGAGCAGTACTTC. Amino acids: CASSSHGKDWSYEQYF.

This clone has more than one count but fewer than ten. This chain connects TRBV7-3 to TRBJ1-1, with D tentatively TRBD1 (6 bases). V dropped 5 bases and J dropped 4 bases, with 11 bases sitting between them. CDR3 length: 13 amino acids. Germline CDR1 and CDR2: SGHTA and FQGTGA. CDR3 DNA: TGTGCCAGCAGCGCCTCGACAGGCACTGAAGCTTTCTTT. It specifies CASSASTGTEAFF.

The J gene is TRBJ1-1, the V gene TRBV19, with 7 positions matching TRBD1. Germline CDR1 is LNHDA and CDR2 is SQIVND (reference sequence). V lost 3 bases and J lost 0; bases outside the gene matches: 4. CDR3 length: 15 amino acids. The CDR3 is CASSIPGQLNTEAFF. In nucleotides, the CDR3 is TGTGCCAGTAGTATTCCGGGACAGCTGAACACTGAAGCTTTCTTT.

The V call is TRBV6-5, the J call TRBJ1-2; 10 bases map to TRBD1. The CDR3 is 15 amino acids. J gave up 3 bases and V 5 bases, and 6 bases lay outside the gene matches. Per the germline V gene, CDR1 is MNHEY and CDR2 is SVGAGI. CDR3 amino acids: CASSPRTGGYYGYTF. In DNA form, the CDR3 reads TGTGCCAGCAGTCCACGGACAGGGGGATACTATGGCTACACCTTC.

The chain couples TRBV19 to TRBJ2-7, with 9 bases matching TRBD2. Trimming at V came to 5 bases and at J to 3 bases, leaving 8 bases not matched to a gene. CDR1 is LNHDA, CDR2 SQIVND, per germline (reference sequence). This CDR3 is 15 amino acids long. CDR3 sequence reads: CASSLLAGDRYEQYF. CDR3 nucleotides: TGTGCCAGTAGTCTCTTAGCGGGAGATCGCTACGAGCAGTACTTC.

V gene TRBV28 combines with J gene TRBJ1-5; D not resolved. This CDR3 is 15 amino acids long. Germline V gives CDR1 MDHEN, CDR2 SYDVKM. Trimming removed 2 bases at V and 4 bases at J, with 12 bases between. DNA for the CDR3: TGTGCCAGCAGTTTAGCGGCAGGACTAAATCAGCCCCAGCATTTT. As protein: CASSLAAGLNQPQHF.